This T cell receptor beta chain was profiled in a study of T-cell reconstitution after alpha-beta-depleted transplantation in children. Molecular barcoding with unique molecular identifiers was used for the TCRbeta library. TCRdb redid the calling of the PCR reads with MiXCR, one entry per CDR3 protein. The profile shows some 300,000 distinct CDR3 sequences, 10% of them singletons. In its sample, this clonotype was seen a few times. Its antigen is unidentified. V dropped 5 bases and J dropped 0 bases, with 20 bases sitting between them. The CDR3 covers 17 residues. Germline CDR1 reads DFQATT; CDR2 reads SNEGSKA (reference sequence). General study points: After transplant, high TCRbeta diversity at day 60 in some patients arose from surviving recipient T cells and thymic progenitors. T-cell counts and diversity were attributed mostly to newly produced T cells one year after transplant. Reportedly, only several hundred clones from non-depleted graft cells drove alpha-beta T-cell counts at about two months.

The receptor's source is a boy in the first two years of life with acute myeloid leukemia, due to receive a stem cell transplant. V is TRBV20-1 and J is TRBJ2-4, with D possibly being TRBD1 (5 bases). The source material was PBMCs, sampled before TCRalphabeta/CD19-depleted stem cell transplant. This CDR3 reads CSAVSPGPRRAKNIQYF. DNA of the CDR3: TGCAGTGCTGTCTCCCCAGGGCCGAGAAGAGCCAAAAACATTCAGTACTTC.